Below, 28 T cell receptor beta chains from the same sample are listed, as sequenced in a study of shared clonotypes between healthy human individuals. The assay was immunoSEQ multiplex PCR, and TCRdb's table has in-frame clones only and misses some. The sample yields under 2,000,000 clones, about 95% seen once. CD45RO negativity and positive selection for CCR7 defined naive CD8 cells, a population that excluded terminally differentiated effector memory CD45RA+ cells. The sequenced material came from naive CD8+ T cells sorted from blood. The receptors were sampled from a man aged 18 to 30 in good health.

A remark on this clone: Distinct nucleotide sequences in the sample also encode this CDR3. CDR3 residues: CASSYNRGYEQYF. The CDR3 nucleotides are TGTGCCAGCAGTTACAACAGGGGGTACGAGCAGTACTTC. This chain connects TRBV6-5 to TRBJ2-7, with TRBD1 matching over 8 bases. The germline V gene encodes CDR1 MNHEY and CDR2 SVGAGI. J gave up 4 bases and V 2 bases, and 1 base lay outside the gene matches. The CDR3 contains 13 residues.

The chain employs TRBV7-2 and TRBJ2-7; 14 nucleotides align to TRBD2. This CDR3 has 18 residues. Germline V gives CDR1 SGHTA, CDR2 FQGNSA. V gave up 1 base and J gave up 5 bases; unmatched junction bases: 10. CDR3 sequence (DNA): TGTGCCAGCAGCTTAGTTGTTGGTGGGGGACTAGCGGGAGACGAGCAGTACTTC. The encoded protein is CASSLVVGGGLAGDEQYF.

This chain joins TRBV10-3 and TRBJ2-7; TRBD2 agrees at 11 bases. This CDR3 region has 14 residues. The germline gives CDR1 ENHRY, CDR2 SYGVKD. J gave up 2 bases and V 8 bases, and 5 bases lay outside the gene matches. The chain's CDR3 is CAIALLAGAYEQYF. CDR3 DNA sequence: TGTGCCATCGCCCTACTAGCGGGGGCCTACGAGCAGTACTTC.

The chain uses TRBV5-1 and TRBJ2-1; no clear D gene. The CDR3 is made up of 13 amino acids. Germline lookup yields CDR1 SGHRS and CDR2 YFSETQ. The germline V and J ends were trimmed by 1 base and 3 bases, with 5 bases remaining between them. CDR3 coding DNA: TGCGCCAGCAGCTTGCTTCGCTACAATGAGCAGTTCTTC. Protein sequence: CASSLLRYNEQFF.

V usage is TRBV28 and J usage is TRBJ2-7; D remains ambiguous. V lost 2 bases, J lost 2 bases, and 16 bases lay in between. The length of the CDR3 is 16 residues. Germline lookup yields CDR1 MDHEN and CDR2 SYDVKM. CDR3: CASSLETAASTYEQYF. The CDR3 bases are TGTGCCAGCAGTTTAGAAACGGCCGCTTCAACCTACGAGCAGTACTTC.

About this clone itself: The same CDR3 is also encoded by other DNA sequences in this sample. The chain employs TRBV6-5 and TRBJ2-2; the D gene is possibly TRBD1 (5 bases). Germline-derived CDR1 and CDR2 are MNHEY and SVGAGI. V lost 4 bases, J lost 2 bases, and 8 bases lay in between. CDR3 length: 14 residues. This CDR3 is CASSSTANTGELFF. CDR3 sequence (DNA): TGTGCCAGCAGTTCGACAGCCAACACCGGGGAGCTGTTTTTT.

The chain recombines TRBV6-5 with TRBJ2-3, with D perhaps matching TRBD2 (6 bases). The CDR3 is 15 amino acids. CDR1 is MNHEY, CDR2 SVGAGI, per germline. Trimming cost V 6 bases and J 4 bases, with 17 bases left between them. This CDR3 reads CASSPGRGEADTQYF. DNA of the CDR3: TGTGCCAGCAGCCCGGGGCGGGGAGAAGCAGATACGCAGTATTTT.

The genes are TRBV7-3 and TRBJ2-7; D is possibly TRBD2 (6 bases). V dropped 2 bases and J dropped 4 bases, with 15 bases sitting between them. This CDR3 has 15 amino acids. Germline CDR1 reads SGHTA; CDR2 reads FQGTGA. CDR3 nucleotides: TGTGCCAGCAGCTTATCGGGAGCGGCCGGGTACGAGCAGTACTTC. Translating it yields CASSLSGAAGYEQYF.

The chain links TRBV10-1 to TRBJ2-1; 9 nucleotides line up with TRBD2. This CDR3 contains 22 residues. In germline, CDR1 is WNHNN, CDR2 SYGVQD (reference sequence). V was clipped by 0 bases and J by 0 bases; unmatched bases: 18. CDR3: CASSESENTECTSGLSYNEQFF. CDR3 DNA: TGCGCCAGCAGTGAGTCAGAGAATACGGAATGCACTAGCGGGCTCTCCTACAATGAGCAGTTCTTC.

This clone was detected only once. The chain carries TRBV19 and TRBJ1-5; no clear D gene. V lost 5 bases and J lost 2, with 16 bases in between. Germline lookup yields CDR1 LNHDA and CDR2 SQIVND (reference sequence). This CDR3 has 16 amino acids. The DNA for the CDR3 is TGTGCCAGTAGTTCGCGGGGTCCAGATCGCAATCAGCCCCAGCATTTT. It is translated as CASSSRGPDRNQPQHF.

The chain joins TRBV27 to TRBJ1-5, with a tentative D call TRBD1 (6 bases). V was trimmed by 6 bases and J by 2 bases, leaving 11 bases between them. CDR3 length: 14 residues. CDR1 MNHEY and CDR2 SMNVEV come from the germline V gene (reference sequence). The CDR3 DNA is TGTGCCAGCAGGGGACAAGCCGGCAATCAGCCCCAGCATTTT. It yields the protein CASRGQAGNQPQHF.

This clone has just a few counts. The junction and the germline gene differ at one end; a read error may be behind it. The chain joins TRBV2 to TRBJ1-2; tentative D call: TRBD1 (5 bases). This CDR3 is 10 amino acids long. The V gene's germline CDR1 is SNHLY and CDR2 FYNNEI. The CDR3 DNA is TGTGCCGACCTCCTGTGGGACCCCCCTTTC. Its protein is CADLLWDPPF.

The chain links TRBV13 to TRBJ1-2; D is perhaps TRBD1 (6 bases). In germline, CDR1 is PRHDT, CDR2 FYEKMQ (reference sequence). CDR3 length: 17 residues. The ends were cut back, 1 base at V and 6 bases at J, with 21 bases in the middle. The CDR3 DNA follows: TGTGCCAGCAGCTTAGAGGGGGGATTAGGACTTAAGAATGGCTACACCTTC. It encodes CASSLEGGLGLKNGYTF.

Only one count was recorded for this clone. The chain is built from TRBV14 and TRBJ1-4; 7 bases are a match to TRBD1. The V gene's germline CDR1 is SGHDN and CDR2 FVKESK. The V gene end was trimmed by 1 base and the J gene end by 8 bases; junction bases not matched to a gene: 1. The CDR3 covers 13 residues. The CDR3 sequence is CASSQAGGEKLFF. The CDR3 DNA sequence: TGTGCCAGCAGCCAAGCAGGGGGAGAAAAACTGTTTTTT. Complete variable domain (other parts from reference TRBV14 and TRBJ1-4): EAGVTQFPSHSVIEKGQTVTLRCDPISGHDNLYWYRRVMGKEIKFLLHFVKESKQDESGMPNNRFLAERTGGTYSTLKVQPAELEDSGVYFCASSQAGGEKLFFGSGTQLSVL.

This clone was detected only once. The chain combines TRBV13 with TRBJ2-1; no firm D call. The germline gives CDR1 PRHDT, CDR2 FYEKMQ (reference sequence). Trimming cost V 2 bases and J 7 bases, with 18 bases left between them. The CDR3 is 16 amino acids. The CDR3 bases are TGTGCCAGCAGCTTACCCTCCGGGCAAAGGTTGAATGAGCAGTTCTTC. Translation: CASSLPSGQRLNEQFF.

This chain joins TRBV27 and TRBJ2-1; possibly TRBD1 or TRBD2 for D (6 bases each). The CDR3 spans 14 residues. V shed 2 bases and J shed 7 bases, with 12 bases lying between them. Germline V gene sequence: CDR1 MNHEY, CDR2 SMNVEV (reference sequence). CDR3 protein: CASSLEGGQNEQFF. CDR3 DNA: TGTGCCAGCAGTTTAGAGGGGGGCCAAAATGAGCAGTTCTTC.

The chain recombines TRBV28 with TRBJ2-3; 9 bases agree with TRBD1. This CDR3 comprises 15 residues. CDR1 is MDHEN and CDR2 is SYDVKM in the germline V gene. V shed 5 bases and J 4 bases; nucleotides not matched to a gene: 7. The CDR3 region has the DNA TGTGCCAGCAGTCCACAGGGGGCCGGGGCAGATACGCAGTATTTT. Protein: CASSPQGAGADTQYF.

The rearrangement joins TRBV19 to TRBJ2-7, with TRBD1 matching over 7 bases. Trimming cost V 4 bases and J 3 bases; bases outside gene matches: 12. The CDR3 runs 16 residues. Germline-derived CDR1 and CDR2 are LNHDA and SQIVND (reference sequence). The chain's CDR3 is CASSTQMGQSYYEQYF. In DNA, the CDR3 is TGTGCCAGTAGTACCCAAATGGGACAGTCTTACTACGAGCAGTACTTC.

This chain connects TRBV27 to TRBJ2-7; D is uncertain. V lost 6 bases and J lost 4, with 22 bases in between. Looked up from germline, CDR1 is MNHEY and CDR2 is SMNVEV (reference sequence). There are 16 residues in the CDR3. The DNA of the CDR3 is TGTGCCAGCAGCGCCGGTTGGTCCCTTAGTGTTTACGAGCAGTACTTC. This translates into CASSAGWSLSVYEQYF.

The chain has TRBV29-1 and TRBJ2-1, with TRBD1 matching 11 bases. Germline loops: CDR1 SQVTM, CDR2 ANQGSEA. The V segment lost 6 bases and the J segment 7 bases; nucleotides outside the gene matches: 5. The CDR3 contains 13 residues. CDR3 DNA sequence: TGCAGCGTGAGGACAGGGGGCGGGAATGAGCAGTTCTTC. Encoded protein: CSVRTGGGNEQFF.

The CDR3 DNA follows: TGTGCCAGCAGTAGGGCAACCAGGCAAAACACCGGGGAGCTGTTTTTT. Amino acids: CASSRATRQNTGELFF. This sequence joins TRBV28 and TRBJ2-2; no reliable D call. CDR3 size: 16 residues. The germline gives CDR1 MDHEN, CDR2 SYDVKM. With 5 bases removed from V and 2 bases from J, the gap between germline ends came to 15 bases. The full variable domain, in which reference TRBV28 and TRBJ2-2 provide the parts outside the CDR3, is DVKVTQSSRYLVKRTGEKVFLECVQDMDHENMFWYRQDPGLGLRLIYFSYDVKMKEKGDIPEGYSVSREKKERFSLILESASTNQTSMYLCASSRATRQNTGELFFGEGSRLTVL.

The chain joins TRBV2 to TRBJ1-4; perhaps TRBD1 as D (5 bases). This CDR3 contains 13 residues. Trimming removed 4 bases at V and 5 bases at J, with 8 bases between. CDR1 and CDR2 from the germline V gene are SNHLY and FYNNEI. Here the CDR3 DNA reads TGTGCCAGCAGTGCGGGGCGGAATGAAAAACTGTTTTTT. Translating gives CASSAGRNEKLFF.

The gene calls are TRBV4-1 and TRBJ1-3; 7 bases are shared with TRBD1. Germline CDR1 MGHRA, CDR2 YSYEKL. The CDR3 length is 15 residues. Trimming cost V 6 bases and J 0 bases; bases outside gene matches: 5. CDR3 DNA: TGCGCCAGCAGGCTGGACAGGACCTCTGGAAACACCATATATTTT. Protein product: CASRLDRTSGNTIYF.

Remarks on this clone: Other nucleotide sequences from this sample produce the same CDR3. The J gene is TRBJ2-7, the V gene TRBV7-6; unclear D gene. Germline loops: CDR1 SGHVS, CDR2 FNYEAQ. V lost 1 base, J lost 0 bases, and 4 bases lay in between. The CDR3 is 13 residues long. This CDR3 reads CASSLGVSYEQYF. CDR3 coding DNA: TGTGCCAGCAGCTTAGGGGTCTCCTACGAGCAGTACTTC. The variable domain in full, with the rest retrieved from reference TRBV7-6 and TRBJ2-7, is GAGVSQSPRYKVTKRGQDVALRCDPISGHVSLYWYRQALGQGPEFLTYFNYEAQQDKSGLPNDRFSAERPEGSISTLTIQRTEQRDSAMYRCASSLGVSYEQYFGPGTRLTVT.

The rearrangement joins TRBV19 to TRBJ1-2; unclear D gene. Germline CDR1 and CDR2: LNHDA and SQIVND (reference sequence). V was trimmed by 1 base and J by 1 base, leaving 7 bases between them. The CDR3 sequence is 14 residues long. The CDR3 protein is CASSIASLNYGYTF. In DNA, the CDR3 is TGTGCCAGTAGTATAGCCAGTCTTAACTATGGCTACACCTTC.

The CDR3 region is CASSPPGQGYGYTF. DNA for the CDR3: TGTGCCAGCAGCCCTCCGGGACAGGGCTATGGCTACACCTTC. The rearrangement joins TRBV11-2 to TRBJ1-2, with 9 bases lining up with TRBD1. Trimming removed 5 bases from V and 4 bases from J; junction bases left unmatched: 5. Germline V CDR1 and CDR2: SGHAT, FQNNGV. CDR3 length: 14 amino acids.

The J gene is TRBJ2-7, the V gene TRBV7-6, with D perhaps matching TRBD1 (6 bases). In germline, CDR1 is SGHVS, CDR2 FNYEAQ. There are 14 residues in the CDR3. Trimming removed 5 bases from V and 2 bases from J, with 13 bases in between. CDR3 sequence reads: CASSPGAGAYEQYF. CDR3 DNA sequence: TGTGCCAGCAGCCCAGGGGCTGGGGCCTACGAGCAGTACTTC.

The CDR3 loop reads CASSQGSASGNTIYF. For the CDR3, the DNA is TGCGCCAGCAGCCAAGGGTCAGCCTCTGGAAACACCATATATTTT. V and J are TRBV4-3 and TRBJ1-3, with D unclear. V was pared by 1 base and J by 0 bases, with 7 bases between. Per the germline V gene, CDR1 is LGHNA and CDR2 is YSLEER. This CDR3 has 15 residues.